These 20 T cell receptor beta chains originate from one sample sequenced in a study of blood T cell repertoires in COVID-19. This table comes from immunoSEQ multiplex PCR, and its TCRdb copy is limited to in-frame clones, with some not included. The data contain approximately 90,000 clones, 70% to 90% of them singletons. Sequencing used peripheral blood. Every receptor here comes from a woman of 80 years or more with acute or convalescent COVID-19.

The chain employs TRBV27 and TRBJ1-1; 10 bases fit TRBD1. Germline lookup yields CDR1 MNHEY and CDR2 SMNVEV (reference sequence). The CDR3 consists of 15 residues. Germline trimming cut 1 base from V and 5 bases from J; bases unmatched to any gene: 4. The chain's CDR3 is CASSLWGQGRTEAFF. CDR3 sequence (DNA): TGTGCCAGCAGTTTATGGGGACAGGGGAGGACTGAAGCTTTCTTT.

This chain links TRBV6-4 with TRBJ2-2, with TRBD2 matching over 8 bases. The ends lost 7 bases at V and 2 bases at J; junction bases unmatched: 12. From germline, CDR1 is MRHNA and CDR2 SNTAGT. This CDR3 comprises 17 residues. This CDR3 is CASIVGRGTRNTGELFF. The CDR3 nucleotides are TGTGCCAGCATCGTAGGGCGGGGGACTAGAAACACCGGGGAGCTGTTTTTT.

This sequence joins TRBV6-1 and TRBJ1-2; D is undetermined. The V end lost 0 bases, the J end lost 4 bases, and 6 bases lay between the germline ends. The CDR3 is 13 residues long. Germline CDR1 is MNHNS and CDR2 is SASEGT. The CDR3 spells CASSEALFYGYTF. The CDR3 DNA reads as TGTGCCAGCAGTGAAGCTCTCTTCTATGGCTACACCTTC.

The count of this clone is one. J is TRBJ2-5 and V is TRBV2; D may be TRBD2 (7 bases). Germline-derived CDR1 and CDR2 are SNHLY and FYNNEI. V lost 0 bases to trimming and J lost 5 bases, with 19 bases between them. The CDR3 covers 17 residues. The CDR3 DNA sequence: TGTGCCAGCAGTGAAGCCGTATTGGGGGGGGGCCGGGAGACCCAGTACTTC. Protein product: CASSEAVLGGGRETQYF.

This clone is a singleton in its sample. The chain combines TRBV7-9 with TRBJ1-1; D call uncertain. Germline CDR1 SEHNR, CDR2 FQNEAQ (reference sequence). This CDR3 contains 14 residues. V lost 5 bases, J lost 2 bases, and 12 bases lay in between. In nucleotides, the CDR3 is TGTGCCAGCAGCCAAAGTGGAGGAAACACTGAAGCTTTCTTT. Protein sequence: CASSQSGGNTEAFF.

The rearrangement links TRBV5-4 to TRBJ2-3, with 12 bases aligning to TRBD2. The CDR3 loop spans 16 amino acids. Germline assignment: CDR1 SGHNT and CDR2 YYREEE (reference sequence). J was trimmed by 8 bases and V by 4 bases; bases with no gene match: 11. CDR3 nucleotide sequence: TGTGCCAGCAGCCCTCCGCTAGCGGGGGGGCTTAGTACGCAGTATTTT. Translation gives CASSPPLAGGLSTQYF.

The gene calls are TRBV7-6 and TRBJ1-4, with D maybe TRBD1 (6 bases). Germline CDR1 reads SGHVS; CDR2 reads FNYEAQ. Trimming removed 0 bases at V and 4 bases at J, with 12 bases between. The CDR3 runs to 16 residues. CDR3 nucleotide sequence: TGTGCCAGCAGCTTAGCAACAGGGCTAATTAATGAAAAACTGTTTTTT. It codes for CASSLATGLINEKLFF.

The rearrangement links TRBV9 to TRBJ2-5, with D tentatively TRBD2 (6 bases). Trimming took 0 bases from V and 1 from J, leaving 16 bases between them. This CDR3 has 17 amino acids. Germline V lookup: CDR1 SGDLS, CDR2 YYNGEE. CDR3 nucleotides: TGTGCCAGCAGCGTAGGGCTAGCGCGGGGAGGCCAAGAGACCCAGTACTTC. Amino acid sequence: CASSVGLARGGQETQYF.

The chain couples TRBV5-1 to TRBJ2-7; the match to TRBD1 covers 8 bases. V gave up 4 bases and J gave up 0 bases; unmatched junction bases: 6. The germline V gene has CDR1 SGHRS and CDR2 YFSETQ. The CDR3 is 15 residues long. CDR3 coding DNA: TGCGCCAGCAGCCTCACGGGACAGGTCTCCTACGAGCAGTACTTC. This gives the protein CASSLTGQVSYEQYF. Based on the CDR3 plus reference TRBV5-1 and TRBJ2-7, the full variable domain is KAGVTQTPRYLIKTRGQQVTLSCSPISGHRSVSWYQQTPGQGLQFLFEYFSETQRNKGNFPGRFSGRQFSNSRSEMNVSTLELGDSALYLCASSLTGQVSYEQYFGPGTRLTVT.

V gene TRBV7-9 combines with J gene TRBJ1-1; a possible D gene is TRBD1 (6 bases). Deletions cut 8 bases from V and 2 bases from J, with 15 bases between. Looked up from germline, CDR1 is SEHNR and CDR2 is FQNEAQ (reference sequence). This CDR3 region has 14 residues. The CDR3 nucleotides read TGTGCCAGCCCCTTCGACAGGCCTAACACTGAAGCTTTCTTT. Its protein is CASPFDRPNTEAFF.

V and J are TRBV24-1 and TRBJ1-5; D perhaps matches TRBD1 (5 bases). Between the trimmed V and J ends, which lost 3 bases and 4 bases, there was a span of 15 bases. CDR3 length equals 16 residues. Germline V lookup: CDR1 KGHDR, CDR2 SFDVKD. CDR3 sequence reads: CATSDHQGGGNQPQHF. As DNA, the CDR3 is TGTGCCACCAGTGATCACCAGGGAGGAGGGAATCAGCCCCAGCATTTT.

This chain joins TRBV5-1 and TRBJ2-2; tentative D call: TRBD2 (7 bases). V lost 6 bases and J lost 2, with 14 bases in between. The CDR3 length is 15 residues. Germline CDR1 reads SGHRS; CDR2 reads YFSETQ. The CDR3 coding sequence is TGCGCCAGCACCCTCCGCGGGGGCAACACCGGGGAGCTGTTTTTT. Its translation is CASTLRGGNTGELFF.

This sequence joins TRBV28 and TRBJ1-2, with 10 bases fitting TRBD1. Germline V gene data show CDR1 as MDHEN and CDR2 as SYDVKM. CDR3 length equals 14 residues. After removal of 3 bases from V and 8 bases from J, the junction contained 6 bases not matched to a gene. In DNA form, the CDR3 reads TGTGCCAGCAGTTTCCGACAGGGGGCTCTAGGCTACACCTTC. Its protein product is CASSFRQGALGYTF.

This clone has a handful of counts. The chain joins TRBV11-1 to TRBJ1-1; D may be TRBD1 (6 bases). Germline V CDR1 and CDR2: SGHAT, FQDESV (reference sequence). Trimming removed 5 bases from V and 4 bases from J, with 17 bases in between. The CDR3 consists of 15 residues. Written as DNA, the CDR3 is TGTGCCAGCAGCGGCCGGCGGGGGCAGGGCACTGAAGCTTTCTTT. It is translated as CASSGRRGQGTEAFF. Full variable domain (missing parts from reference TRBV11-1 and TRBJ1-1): EAEVAQSPRYKITEKSQAVAFWCDPISGHATLYWYRQILGQGPELLVQFQDESVVDDSQLPKDRFSAERLKGVDSTLKIQPAELGDSAMYLCASSGRRGQGTEAFFGQGTRLTVV.

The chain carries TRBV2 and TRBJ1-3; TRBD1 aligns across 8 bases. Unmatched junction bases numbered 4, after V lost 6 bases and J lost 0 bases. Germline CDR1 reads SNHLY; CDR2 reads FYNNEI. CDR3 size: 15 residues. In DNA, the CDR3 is TGTGCCAGCAGGGACAGGGACAACTCTGGAAACACCATATATTTT. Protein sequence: CASRDRDNSGNTIYF.

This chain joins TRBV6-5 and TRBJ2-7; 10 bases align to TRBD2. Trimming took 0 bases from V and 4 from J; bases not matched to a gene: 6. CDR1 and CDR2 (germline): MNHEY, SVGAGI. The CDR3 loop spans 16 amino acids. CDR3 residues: CASSYSRVSGGYEQYF. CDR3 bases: TGTGCCAGCAGTTACTCGAGGGTTAGCGGGGGGTACGAGCAGTACTTC.

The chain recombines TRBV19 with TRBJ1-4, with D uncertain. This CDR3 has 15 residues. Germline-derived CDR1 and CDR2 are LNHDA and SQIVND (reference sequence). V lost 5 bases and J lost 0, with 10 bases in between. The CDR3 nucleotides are TGTGCCAGTAGTTCCCGGAGTTCAACTAATGAAAAACTGTTTTTT. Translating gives CASSSRSSTNEKLFF.

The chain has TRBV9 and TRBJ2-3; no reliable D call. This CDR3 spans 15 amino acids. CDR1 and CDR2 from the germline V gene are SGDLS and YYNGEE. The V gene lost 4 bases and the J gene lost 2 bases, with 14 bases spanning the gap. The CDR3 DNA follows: TGTGCCAGCAGCATTCTCGGGTTTCCCACAGATACGCAGTATTTT. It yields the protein CASSILGFPTDTQYF. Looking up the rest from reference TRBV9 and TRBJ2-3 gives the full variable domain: DSGVTQTPKHLITATGQRVTLRCSPRSGDLSVYWYQQSLDQGLQFLIQYYNGEERAKGNILERFSAQQFPDLHSELNLSSLELGDSALYFCASSILGFPTDTQYFGPGTRLTVL.

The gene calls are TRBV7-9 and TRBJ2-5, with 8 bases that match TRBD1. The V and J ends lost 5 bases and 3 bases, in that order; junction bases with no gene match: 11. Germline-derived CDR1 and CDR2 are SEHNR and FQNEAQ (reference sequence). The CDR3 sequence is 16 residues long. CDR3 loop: CASSKGQGSREETQYF. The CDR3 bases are TGTGCCAGCAGCAAAGGACAGGGATCGAGGGAAGAGACCCAGTACTTC.

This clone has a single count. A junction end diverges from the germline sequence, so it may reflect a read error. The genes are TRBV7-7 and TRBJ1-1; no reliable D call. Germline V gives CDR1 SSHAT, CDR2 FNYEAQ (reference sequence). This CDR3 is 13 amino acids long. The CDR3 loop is CASSLSMNTEAFF. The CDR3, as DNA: TGTGCTAGCAGCTTATCTATGAACACTGAAGCTTTCTTT.